This T cell receptor beta chain is from a study of human T cells and chemical hapten exposure. For the study at large: A mostly female patient group had alopecia areata, totalis or universalis.

This clonotype was counted at least ten times. The time point was: pre-sensitization, week 0. Treatment: therapeutic diphenylcyclopropenone sensitization with weekly scalp DPC. Phlebotomy was performed prior to application of every patch test. Germline assignment: CDR1 LGHNA and CDR2 YSLEER. This CDR3 comprises 13 residues. Trimming removed 1 base at V and 4 bases at J, with 7 bases between. The library put unique molecular identifiers onto individual cDNA molecules. Original analysis: A per-sample median of around 100,000 TCRs was observed, with a range of about 23,224 to 750,000. TCRdb analysed the RACE reads with MiXCR anew, one entry per CDR3 protein. The V and J calls reflect TCRdb's pipeline rather than the authors' work. Seen here are about 260,000 distinct CDR3 sequences, around 9.3% observed once, and the top ten hold under 2.5%.

V and J are TRBV4-3 and TRBJ1-2; D call uncertain. The source material was whole blood, sampled in connection with sensitization to the hapten diphenylcyclopropenone (DPC). The receptor's source is a woman aged 35 to 49 with alopecia areata. Some clones in this sample may be carry-over from other donors' samples. CDR3 in DNA: TGCGCCAGCAGCCAAGTACTCCGCTATGGCTACACCTTC. As protein: CASSQVLRYGYTF.